These 7 T cell receptor beta chains were all obtained from the same sample, sequenced in a study of vaccination effects on CD4 cells after COVID-19. Antigens for these TCRs are unknown. Sequencing used immunoSEQ multiplex PCR; TCRdb keeps in-frame clones, though not all of them. The data hold 14,000 or so clones, with 60% to 85% observed a single time. In the ViraFEST assay, antigen-specific CD4+ clonotypes were identified by expansion after peptide-pool stimulation. At the end of roughly ten days of culture, CD4+ T cells were isolated. This individual contracted SARS-CoV-2 between March and December 2020, as verified by PCR. Participants got two doses of BNT162b2 or mRNA-1273 vaccine. Sample: CD4+ T cells from PBMCs cultured with SARS-CoV-2 spike peptides, taken after COVID-19 vaccination. The receptors stem from a human donor who had a prior SARS-CoV-2 infection.

This clone was detected only once. The rearrangement links TRBV18 to TRBJ2-7; 11 nucleotides align to TRBD2. This CDR3 has 16 amino acids. V lost 0 bases and J lost 5; bases outside the gene matches: 6. CDR1 KGHSH and CDR2 LQKENI come from the germline V gene. DNA of the CDR3: TGTGCCAGCTCACCACCCTCTAGCGGGAGGTCCCACGAGCAGTACTTC. Its protein is CASSPPSSGRSHEQYF.

The chain couples TRBV6-2 or TRBV6-3 to TRBJ2-5, with 7 positions matching TRBD2. CDR1 MNHEY and CDR2 SVGEGT come from the germline V gene. Germline trimming cut 1 base from V and 5 bases from J; bases unmatched to any gene: 13. The CDR3 runs to 17 residues. CDR3 residues: CASSYYLFGGSEETQYF. CDR3 nucleotides: TGTGCCAGCAGTTACTACCTATTTGGCGGGAGTGAGGAGACCCAGTACTTC.

The gene calls are TRBV3-1 (or the pseudogene TRBV3-2) and TRBJ2-4, with a tentative D call TRBD1 (6 bases). The V and J ends lost 1 base and 0 bases respectively, with 19 bases between them. In germline, CDR1 is LGHDT, CDR2 YNNKEL (reference sequence). The CDR3 contains 19 residues. The CDR3 protein is CASSQVPGHNLLAKNIQYF. DNA of the CDR3: TGTGCCAGCAGCCAAGTACCGGGACACAATCTACTAGCCAAAAACATTCAGTACTTC.

The rearrangement links TRBV3-1 (or the pseudogene TRBV3-2) to TRBJ1-1, with D possibly TRBD1 on 6 matching bases. The CDR3 contains 14 residues. Germline V gives CDR1 LGHDT, CDR2 YNNKEL (reference sequence). Trimming left V 8 bases short and J 1 base short, with 14 bases between. This CDR3 reads CASGIRGANTEAFF. CDR3 in DNA: TGTGCCAGCGGAATCAGGGGAGCGAACACTGAAGCTTTCTTT.

V is TRBV12-3 or TRBV12-4 and J is TRBJ2-7; 7 bases match TRBD1. The CDR3 has 13 residues. The ends lost 4 bases at V and 3 bases at J; junction bases unmatched: 3. The CDR3 sequence: CASSSGQSYEQYF. CDR3 coding DNA: TGTGCCAGCAGTTCGGGACAGAGCTACGAGCAGTACTTC.

This clone was seen a handful of times. The genes are TRBV19 and TRBJ1-6, with TRBD1 as a possible D gene (5 bases). The CDR3 is made up of 16 amino acids. V was cut by 7 bases and J by 6 bases, with 19 bases left in between. CDR1 LNHDA and CDR2 SQIVND come from the germline V gene (reference sequence). CDR3 amino acids: CASTSRARMGNSPLHF. The CDR3 nucleotides are TGTGCCAGTACCTCCAGGGCCCGCATGGGTAATTCACCCCTCCACTTT.

The V and J genes are TRBV4-2 and TRBJ1-2; D is unresolved. Trimming took off 1 base at V and 4 bases at J, with 7 bases between the two ends. This CDR3 region has 13 residues. Germline CDR1 LGHNA, CDR2 YNFKEQ. CDR3 in DNA: TGTGCCAGCAGCCAAGTACAAGTCTATGGCTACACCTTC. This translates into CASSQVQVYGYTF.